The rows below give T cell receptor beta chains drawn from one sample of a study of beta chain features in type 1 diabetes. Data came from immunoSEQ multiplex PCR; TCRdb stores just in-frame clones and leaves some out. The sample consists of 900,000 or so clones, 17% of them appearing once. Sample: naive CD4+ T cells from blood. These receptors all stem from a woman under 30 in good health. The CDR3 runs from the conserved cysteine through the conserved F or W. Each record gives: CDR3 protein, CDR3 DNA, D gene, V gene, J gene, clone size. The D gene is left open where the match is weak. Clone size is shown for a subset of rows, as once, few, many or a class of expanded clone.

cdr3_aa: CASSSPTEAIETQYF; cdr3_nt: TGTGCCAGCAGTTCACCGACAGAGGCAATAGAGACCCAGTACTTC; d_call: -; v_call: TRBV28; j_call: TRBJ2-5; clone_size: -
cdr3_aa: CASSQEASGSLVGSTDTQYF; cdr3_nt: TGCGCCAGCAGCCAAGAGGCTAGCGGGAGCTTGGTCGGTAGCACAGATACGCAGTATTTT; d_call: TRBD2; v_call: TRBV4-3; j_call: TRBJ2-3; clone_size: few
cdr3_aa: CSVDAGAFSGGYNEQFF; cdr3_nt: TGCAGCGTTGACGCAGGGGCGTTTAGCGGGGGTTACAATGAGCAGTTCTTC; d_call: TRBD2; v_call: TRBV29-1; j_call: TRBJ2-1; clone_size: few
cdr3_aa: CASSVGNVAVGGETQYF; cdr3_nt: TGTGCCAGCAGCGTAGGAAATGTAGCAGTAGGGGGAGAGACCCAGTACTTC; d_call: -; v_call: TRBV9; j_call: TRBJ2-5; clone_size: -
cdr3_aa: CASSLRGTSYNEQFF; cdr3_nt: TGTGCCAGCAGCTTAAGGGGGACCTCCTACAATGAGCAGTTCTTC; d_call: -; v_call: TRBV7-3; j_call: TRBJ2-1; clone_size: -
cdr3_aa: CASSVTSGAGGNEQFF; cdr3_nt: TGCGCCAGCAGCGTAACTAGCGGGGCGGGTGGCAATGAGCAGTTCTTC; d_call: TRBD2; v_call: TRBV5-1; j_call: TRBJ2-1; clone_size: few
cdr3_aa: CASSRSAGGSYNEQFF; cdr3_nt: TGTGCCAGCTCTCGCTCCGCAGGGGGCTCCTACAATGAGCAGTTCTTC; d_call: TRBD1; v_call: TRBV18; j_call: TRBJ2-1; clone_size: few
cdr3_aa: CASSLRDNGLASPFTDTQYF; cdr3_nt: TGTGCCAGCTCACTCCGGGACAATGGACTAGCCTCCCCTTTCACAGATACGCAGTATTTT; d_call: TRBD2; v_call: TRBV18; j_call: TRBJ2-3; clone_size: once
cdr3_aa: CASSLAQGYEQYF; cdr3_nt: TGTGCCAGCAGCTTAGCTCAGGGCTACGAGCAGTACTTC; d_call: -; v_call: TRBV7-2; j_call: TRBJ2-7; clone_size: -
cdr3_aa: CASSVASGRANTGELFF; cdr3_nt: TGTGCCAGCAGCGTAGCTAGCGGGAGAGCGAACACCGGGGAGCTGTTTTTT; d_call: TRBD2; v_call: TRBV9; j_call: TRBJ2-2; clone_size: -
cdr3_aa: CASSLGTLGQEKLFF; cdr3_nt: TGTGCCAGCAGTTTGGGGACCTTGGGGCAAGAAAAACTGTTTTTT; d_call: -; v_call: TRBV28; j_call: TRBJ1-4; clone_size: -
cdr3_aa: CASSSHRESYTRDF; cdr3_nt: TGTGCCAGCAGCTCACACAGGGAGTCTTACACGAGGGACTTC; d_call: -; v_call: TRBV11-2; j_call: TRBJ2-7; clone_size: few
cdr3_aa: CASSLRSSSGRETQYF; cdr3_nt: TGCGCCAGCAGCTTACGGTCGAGTAGCGGGAGGGAGACCCAGTACTTC; d_call: TRBD2; v_call: TRBV5-1; j_call: TRBJ2-5; clone_size: few
cdr3_aa: CASSFSGTGEYGYTF; cdr3_nt: TGTGCCAGCAGCTTCTCCGGGACAGGTGAATATGGCTACACCTTC; d_call: TRBD1; v_call: TRBV7-2; j_call: TRBJ1-2; clone_size: few
cdr3_aa: CASSTLELAGGDQETQYF; cdr3_nt: TGTGCCAGCAGCACGTTGGAGCTAGCGGGGGGGGACCAAGAGACCCAGTACTTC; d_call: -; v_call: TRBV21-1; j_call: TRBJ2-5; clone_size: -
cdr3_aa: CASSLSWSGANVLTF; cdr3_nt: TGTGCCAGCAGCTTAAGCTGGTCCGGGGCCAACGTCCTGACTTTC; d_call: -; v_call: TRBV7-3; j_call: TRBJ2-6; clone_size: -